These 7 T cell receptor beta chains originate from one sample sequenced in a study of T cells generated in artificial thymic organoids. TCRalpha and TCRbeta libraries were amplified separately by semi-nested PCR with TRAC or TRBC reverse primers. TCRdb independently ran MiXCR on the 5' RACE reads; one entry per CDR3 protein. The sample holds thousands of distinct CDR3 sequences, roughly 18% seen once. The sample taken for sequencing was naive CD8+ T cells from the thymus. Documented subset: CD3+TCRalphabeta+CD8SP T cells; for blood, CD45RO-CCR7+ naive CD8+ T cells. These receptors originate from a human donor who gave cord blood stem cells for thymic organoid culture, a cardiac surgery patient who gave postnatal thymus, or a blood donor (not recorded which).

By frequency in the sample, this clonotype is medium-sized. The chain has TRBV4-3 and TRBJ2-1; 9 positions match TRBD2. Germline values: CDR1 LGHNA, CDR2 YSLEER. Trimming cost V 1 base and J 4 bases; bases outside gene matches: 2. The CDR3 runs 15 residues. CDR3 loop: CASSQGTSGYNEQFF. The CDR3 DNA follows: TGCGCCAGCAGCCAAGGAACTAGCGGGTACAATGAGCAGTTCTTC.

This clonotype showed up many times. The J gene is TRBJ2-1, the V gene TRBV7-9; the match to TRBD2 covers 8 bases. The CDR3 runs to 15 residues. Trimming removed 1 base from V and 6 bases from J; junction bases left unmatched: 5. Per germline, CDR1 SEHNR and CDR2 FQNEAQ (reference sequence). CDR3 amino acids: CASSLVAGGPNEQFF. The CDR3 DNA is TGTGCCAGCAGCTTAGTGGCGGGAGGTCCCAATGAGCAGTTCTTC.

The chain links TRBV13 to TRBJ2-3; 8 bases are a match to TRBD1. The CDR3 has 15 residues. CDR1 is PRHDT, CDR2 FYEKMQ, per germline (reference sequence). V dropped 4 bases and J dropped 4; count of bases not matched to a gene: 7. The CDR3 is CASSSGGFAPDTQYF. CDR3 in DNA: TGTGCCAGCAGCTCAGGGGGCTTCGCTCCAGATACGCAGTATTTT.

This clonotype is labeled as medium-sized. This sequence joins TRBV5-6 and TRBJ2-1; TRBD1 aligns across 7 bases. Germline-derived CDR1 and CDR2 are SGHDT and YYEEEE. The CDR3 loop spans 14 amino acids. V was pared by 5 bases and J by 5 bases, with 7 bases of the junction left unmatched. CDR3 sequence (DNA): TGTGCCAGCAGAGGGGGCACTAGGGACAATGAGCAGTTCTTC. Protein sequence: CASRGGTRDNEQFF.

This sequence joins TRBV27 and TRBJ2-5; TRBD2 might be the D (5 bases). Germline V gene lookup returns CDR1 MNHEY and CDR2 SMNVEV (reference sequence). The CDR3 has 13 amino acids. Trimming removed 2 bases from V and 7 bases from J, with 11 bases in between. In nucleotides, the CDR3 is TGTGCCAGCAGTTTAGTGAGTGAGGGGACCCAGTACTTC. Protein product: CASSLVSEGTQYF.

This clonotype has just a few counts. CDR3 sequence reads: CASSTPGQGNSRANVLTF. The CDR3, as DNA: TGTGCCAGCAGTACACCGGGACAGGGTAATTCGAGGGCCAACGTCCTGACTTTC. V is TRBV7-9 and J is TRBJ2-6; 9 bases match TRBD1. The CDR3 consists of 18 residues. Germline loops: CDR1 SEHNR, CDR2 FQNEAQ (reference sequence). J lost 5 bases, V lost 6 bases, and 14 bases had no gene match.

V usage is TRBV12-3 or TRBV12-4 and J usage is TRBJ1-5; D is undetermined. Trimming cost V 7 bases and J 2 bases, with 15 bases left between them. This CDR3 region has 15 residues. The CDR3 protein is CASTRDSGGNQPQHF. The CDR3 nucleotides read TGTGCCAGCACCCGTGACTCAGGTGGCAATCAGCCCCAGCATTTT.